A single sample gave rise to the 32 T cell receptor beta chains below, sequenced in a study of T cell responses to AZD1222 COVID-19 vaccine. Profiling relied on immunoSEQ multiplex PCR, and the TCRdb table lists in-frame clones only, not all of them. Here the sample spans 100,000 to 120,000 clones, about 94% being singletons. Material: peripheral blood, obtained 28 days after the second AZD1222 dose. These receptors were obtained from an adult who received the AZD1222 COVID-19 vaccine.

V is TRBV19 and J is TRBJ1-3, with a tentative D call TRBD1 (5 bases). Germline CDR1 and CDR2: LNHDA and SQIVND (reference sequence). The V gene lost 5 bases and the J gene lost 2 bases, with 7 bases spanning the gap. The CDR3 covers 13 residues. CDR3 amino acids: CASSQGTGNTIYF. The CDR3 DNA reads TGTGCCAGTAGTCAGGGAACTGGAAACACCATATATTTT.

The chain combines TRBV6-4 with TRBJ2-1, with 9 bases matching TRBD2. Trimming removed 0 bases from V and 7 bases from J; junction bases left unmatched: 4. Per germline, CDR1 MRHNA and CDR2 SNTAGT. The CDR3 has 15 amino acids. CDR3 amino acids: CASSDSGTSYNEQFF. CDR3 bases: TGTGCCAGCAGTGACTCTGGGACTAGCTATAATGAGCAGTTCTTC.

This rearrangement joins TRBV4-1 to TRBJ2-7, with D uncertain. The germline V gene has CDR1 MGHRA and CDR2 YSYEKL. V was cut by 0 bases and J by 4 bases, with 7 bases left in between. This CDR3 contains 13 residues. The CDR3 loop is CASSQDLAYEQYF. DNA for the CDR3: TGCGCCAGCAGCCAAGATCTGGCTTACGAGCAGTACTTC.

This chain uses TRBV11-1 with TRBJ1-1; D call uncertain. CDR1 is SGHAT and CDR2 is FQDESV in the germline V gene (reference sequence). Trimming cost V 5 bases and J 4 bases, with 11 bases left between them. This CDR3 is built from 13 residues. The CDR3 sequence: CASSLGRPTEAFF. The DNA for the CDR3 is TGTGCCAGCAGCCTCGGCAGGCCCACTGAAGCTTTCTTT.

The chain carries TRBV7-9 and TRBJ2-7, with D hard to call. Per the germline V gene, CDR1 is SEHNR and CDR2 is FQNEAQ (reference sequence). Trimming took 1 base from V and 7 from J, leaving 14 bases between them. The CDR3 contains 14 residues. The DNA of the CDR3 is TGTGCCAGCAGCTTAGGTGGGATTCCCAGTGAGCAGTACTTC. As protein: CASSLGGIPSEQYF.

In DNA, the CDR3 is TGTGCCAGTAGTGAGCATACACAGGGAACAACTAATGAAAAACTGTTTTTT. Translated: CASSEHTQGTTNEKLFF. V is TRBV19 and J is TRBJ1-4; perhaps TRBD1 as D (6 bases). Germline CDR1 LNHDA, CDR2 SQIVND (reference sequence). Trimming stripped 5 bases from V and 0 bases from J, with 16 bases between. This CDR3 has 17 residues.

The chain recombines TRBV9 with TRBJ1-2; D is undetermined. V was cut by 0 bases and J by 6 bases, with 3 bases left in between. CDR3 length equals 11 residues. CDR1 is SGDLS and CDR2 is YYNGEE in the germline V gene. CDR3 sequence reads: CASSVANGYTF. CDR3 in DNA: TGTGCCAGCAGCGTAGCGAATGGCTACACCTTC.

The V call is TRBV4-2, the J call TRBJ2-3, with 7 positions matching TRBD2. After removal of 0 bases from V and 4 bases from J, the junction contained 10 bases not matched to a gene. This CDR3 is built from 17 residues. The germline gives CDR1 LGHNA, CDR2 YNFKEQ. In DNA form, the CDR3 reads TGTGCCAGCAGCCAAGATATAGCGGGCATTATACCAGATACGCAGTATTTT. This gives the protein CASSQDIAGIIPDTQYF.

The gene calls are TRBV10-1 and TRBJ2-2, with 13 bases matching TRBD2. This CDR3 is 18 amino acids long. Germline lookup yields CDR1 WNHNN and CDR2 SYGVQD (reference sequence). The V and J ends lost 3 bases and 7 bases, in that order; junction bases with no gene match: 11. CDR3 residues: CASSDPRGLAGESGELFF. CDR3 nucleotides: TGCGCCAGCAGTGACCCCAGAGGACTAGCGGGAGAAAGCGGGGAGCTGTTTTTT.

The rearrangement uses TRBV19 and TRBJ1-1; D not resolved. The V end was cut by 7 bases, the J end by 0 bases, with 3 bases between. CDR1 is LNHDA, CDR2 SQIVND, per germline (reference sequence). The CDR3 contains 11 residues. CDR3 residues: CASTLNTEAFF. The CDR3, as DNA: TGTGCCAGTACCCTGAACACTGAAGCTTTCTTT.

CDR3: CASSPIPRGTGDEKLFF. In DNA, the CDR3 is TGTGCCAGCAGTCCAATTCCCCGGGGGACAGGGGATGAAAAACTGTTTTTT. The J gene is TRBJ1-4, the V gene TRBV28; TRBD1 agrees at 10 bases. After removal of 5 bases from V and 6 bases from J, the junction contained 12 bases not matched to a gene. The germline V gene has CDR1 MDHEN and CDR2 SYDVKM. CDR3 size: 17 residues.

This rearrangement joins TRBV11-2 to TRBJ1-1; 9 nucleotides agree with TRBD1. V trimming: 2 bases; J trimming: 7 bases; junction bases outside the gene matches: 8. This CDR3 has 15 amino acids. Germline CDR1 SGHAT, CDR2 FQNNGV. CDR3 protein: CASSLNRDRVVEAFF. As DNA, the CDR3 is TGTGCCAGCAGCTTAAACCGGGACAGGGTTGTTGAAGCTTTCTTT.

J is TRBJ2-7 and V is TRBV5-1; the D is unclear. The CDR3 has 18 residues. Germline V gene sequence: CDR1 SGHRS, CDR2 YFSETQ. The germline V and J ends were trimmed by 4 bases and 0 bases, with 23 bases remaining between them. The CDR3 here is CASSLLVGRGSDSYEQYF. The DNA of the CDR3 is TGCGCCAGCAGCCTACTCGTTGGCCGCGGCAGCGACTCCTACGAGCAGTACTTC.

V and J are TRBV4-1 and TRBJ2-2, with 10 bases matching TRBD2. The CDR3 runs to 19 residues. CDR1 and CDR2 from the germline V gene are MGHRA and YSYEKL. V trimming: 4 bases; J trimming: 6 bases; junction bases outside the gene matches: 17. The CDR3 nucleotides are TGCGCCAGCAGCCGATCCCTTTTCGGTAGCGGGGGGCGGCCCGGGGAGCTGTTTTTT. Its protein is CASSRSLFGSGGRPGELFF.

The chain links TRBV11-2 to TRBJ2-7; D not resolved. V shed 3 bases and J shed 2 bases, with 8 bases lying between them. Germline V gives CDR1 SGHAT, CDR2 FQNNGV. This CDR3 has 13 amino acids. For the CDR3, the DNA is TGTGCCAGCAGCTTTCCAGGACCCTACGAGCAGTACTTC. Its protein product is CASSFPGPYEQYF. Filled out from reference TRBV11-2 and TRBJ2-7, the complete variable domain reads EAGVAQSPRYKIIEKRQSVAFWCNPISGHATLYWYQQILGQGPKLLIQFQNNGVVDDSQLPKDRFSAERLKGVDSTLKIQPAKLEDSAVYLCASSFPGPYEQYFGPGTRLTVT.

V gene TRBV5-6 combines with J gene TRBJ2-5; D remains ambiguous. CDR3 length: 13 residues. V was trimmed by 3 bases and J by 0 bases, leaving 6 bases between them. From germline, CDR1 is SGHDT and CDR2 YYEEEE. The CDR3 sequence: CASSWAYQETQYF. The CDR3 coding sequence is TGTGCCAGCAGCTGGGCATACCAAGAGACCCAGTACTTC.

This chain uses TRBV7-9 with TRBJ2-1; D may be TRBD2 (7 bases). CDR1 is SEHNR and CDR2 is FQNEAQ in the germline V gene (reference sequence). Trimming left V 5 bases short and J 10 bases short, with 15 bases between. The CDR3 loop spans 13 amino acids. The CDR3 is CASSLGGLGEQFF. DNA of the CDR3: TGTGCCAGCAGCCTGGGGGGGCTAGGCGAGCAGTTCTTC.

Concerning this clone: Compared with germline, one end of the junction differs, possibly owing to a read error. The chain has TRBV9 and TRBJ1-1; D might be TRBD1 (5 bases). CDR1 SGDLS and CDR2 YYNGEE come from the germline V gene. This CDR3 region has 14 residues. CDR3 bases: TGTGCCAGCAGCGTAGCCCCCTACGGCGGGCAGGACAACTTT. Amino acids: CASSVAPYGGQDNF.

This clone appeared once. The chain recombines TRBV3-1 (or the pseudogene TRBV3-2) with TRBJ2-7; D gene unclear. Trimming pared 4 bases from V and 5 bases from J, leaving 6 bases between. There are 11 residues in the CDR3. Germline V gene lookup returns CDR1 LGHDT and CDR2 YNNKEL (reference sequence). CDR3 sequence (DNA): TGTGCCAGCAGCCTTTCACACGAGCAGTACTTC. Translating it yields CASSLSHEQYF.

This sequence joins TRBV3-1 (or the pseudogene TRBV3-2) and TRBJ2-5; D is ambiguous. Trimming pared 0 bases from V and 5 bases from J, leaving 13 bases between. Germline CDR1 LGHDT, CDR2 YNNKEL (reference sequence). The CDR3 contains 15 residues. CDR3 DNA sequence: TGTGCCAGCAGCCAAGATTCTTGGAACGGTGAGACCCAGTACTTC. It yields the protein CASSQDSWNGETQYF.

This clone was recorded only once. V is TRBV7-9 and J is TRBJ1-5, with 7 bases identical to TRBD1. V was pared by 4 bases and J by 4 bases, with 7 bases of the junction left unmatched. CDR1 is SEHNR and CDR2 is FQNEAQ in the germline V gene (reference sequence). The CDR3 is 15 residues long. The CDR3 here is CASSSGTEINQPQHF. The CDR3 DNA reads as TGTGCCAGCAGCTCCGGGACAGAAATTAATCAGCCCCAGCATTTT. Drawing the rest from reference TRBV7-9 and TRBJ1-5, the complete variable domain is DTGVSQNPRHKITKRGQNVTFRCDPISEHNRLYWYRQTLGQGPEFLTYFQNEAQLEKSRLLSDRFSAERPKGSFSTLEIQRTEQGDSAMYLCASSSGTEINQPQHFGDGTRLSIL.

The chain has TRBV3-1 (or the pseudogene TRBV3-2) and TRBJ1-1; 8 bases map to TRBD1. Per the germline V gene, CDR1 is LGHDT and CDR2 is YNNKEL (reference sequence). This CDR3 has 14 residues. With V trimmed by 4 bases and J by 4 bases, 5 bases remained unmatched. Written as DNA, the CDR3 is TGTGCCAGCAGCCCTGGACAGGGCCTCACTGAAGCTTTCTTT. Protein product: CASSPGQGLTEAFF.

The gene calls are TRBV11-3 and TRBJ2-1; 9 positions match TRBD1. This CDR3 spans 15 amino acids. V was clipped by 5 bases and J by 8 bases; unmatched bases: 10. Germline V CDR1 and CDR2: SGHNT, YENEEA. This CDR3 is CASSNNRDRVYEQFF. The CDR3 DNA reads as TGTGCCAGCAGCAACAACCGGGACAGGGTCTATGAGCAGTTCTTC.

The J gene is TRBJ2-7, the V gene TRBV7-2; 8 bases map to TRBD2. Looked up from germline, CDR1 is SGHTA and CDR2 is FQGNSA. The CDR3 consists of 18 residues. Trimming removed 3 bases from V and 3 bases from J; junction bases left unmatched: 16. The CDR3 sequence: CASSFNAGGGSRGYEQYF. The CDR3 DNA reads TGTGCCAGCAGCTTCAACGCGGGGGGCGGGAGCAGAGGCTACGAGCAGTACTTC.

V usage is TRBV5-1 and J usage is TRBJ1-1; D is ambiguous. The germline V and J ends were trimmed by 0 bases and 1 base, with 13 bases remaining between them. Germline CDR1 is SGHRS and CDR2 is YFSETQ. The CDR3 is 16 residues long. This chain's CDR3 is CASSLDLAAGNTEAFF. DNA of the CDR3: TGCGCCAGCAGCTTGGATCTGGCGGCTGGGAACACTGAAGCTTTCTTT. The full variable domain, completed using reference TRBV5-1 and TRBJ1-1, is KAGVTQTPRYLIKTRGQQVTLSCSPISGHRSVSWYQQTPGQGLQFLFEYFSETQRNKGNFPGRFSGRQFSNSRSEMNVSTLELGDSALYLCASSLDLAAGNTEAFFGQGTRLTVV.

This chain joins TRBV11-2 and TRBJ2-3, with D perhaps TRBD1 or TRBD2 (6 bases each). Deletions cut 0 bases from V and 2 bases from J, with 9 bases between. Germline CDR1 is SGHAT and CDR2 is FQNNGV. The CDR3 covers 15 residues. In DNA, the CDR3 is TGTGCCAGCAGCTTAGATGGGGGGCCCACAGATACGCAGTATTTT. This codes for CASSLDGGPTDTQYF.

There are a few counts of this clone. The chain recombines TRBV5-1 with TRBJ2-7, with D perhaps TRBD1 (5 bases). V was cut by 4 bases and J by 2 bases, with 13 bases left in between. The CDR3 spans 14 residues. Germline assignment: CDR1 SGHRS and CDR2 YFSETQ. CDR3 loop: CASSARQKAYEQYF. CDR3 DNA sequence: TGCGCCAGCAGCGCACGACAGAAAGCCTACGAGCAGTACTTC.

The rearrangement uses TRBV23-1 and TRBJ1-2; the match to TRBD1 covers 8 bases. TRBV23-1 is sorted into the ORF group, with uncertain function. J gave up 3 bases and V 6 bases, and 6 bases lay outside the gene matches. This CDR3 is built from 14 residues. This CDR3 is CASRFPGGDYGYTF. The CDR3 DNA sequence: TGCGCCAGCAGATTTCCAGGGGGCGACTATGGCTACACCTTC.

The genes are TRBV5-1 and TRBJ2-7; D is perhaps TRBD2 (6 bases). In germline, CDR1 is SGHRS, CDR2 YFSETQ. The CDR3 is 11 amino acids. Deletions cut 3 bases from V and 6 bases from J, with 7 bases between. DNA for the CDR3: TGCGCCAGCAGCTCGGAGGGCGAGCAGTACTTC. Protein sequence: CASSSEGEQYF.

The chain couples TRBV27 to TRBJ2-1; the D gene is possibly TRBD2 (5 bases). This CDR3 comprises 14 residues. With 6 bases removed from V and 3 bases from J, the gap between germline ends came to 12 bases. The V gene's germline CDR1 is MNHEY and CDR2 SMNVEV (reference sequence). The CDR3, as DNA: TGTGCCAGCAGCGTCCGGGGAGTCTACAATGAGCAGTTCTTC. Protein sequence: CASSVRGVYNEQFF.

The rearrangement joins TRBV7-6 to TRBJ1-1; maybe TRBD1 (5 bases). Germline-derived CDR1 and CDR2 are SGHVS and FNYEAQ. The V and J ends lost 5 bases and 3 bases respectively, with 16 bases between them. The CDR3 totals 15 residues. The CDR3 sequence is CASSLTYRGDTEAFF. In DNA form, the CDR3 reads TGTGCCAGCAGCCTCACATACCGGGGCGACACTGAAGCTTTCTTT.

This chain joins TRBV18 and TRBJ1-2; a possible D gene is TRBD1 (5 bases). Germline V gene lookup returns CDR1 KGHSH and CDR2 LQKENI. Trimming removed 4 bases at V and 2 bases at J, with 14 bases between. The CDR3 extends over 15 amino acids. The CDR3 coding sequence is TGTGCCAGCTCACTGCCCAGGGTCGCGAACTATGGCTACACCTTC. This codes for CASSLPRVANYGYTF. Supplemented by reference TRBV18 and TRBJ1-2, the full variable domain reads NAGVMQNPRHLVRRRGQEARLRCSPMKGHSHVYWYRQLPEEGLKFMVYLQKENIIDESGMPKERFSAEFPKEGPSILRIQQVVRGDSAAYFCASSLPRVANYGYTFGSGTRLTVV.